This TCR beta chain was identified in a study of radiation and T cells in renal cell carcinoma (dated by TCRdb to the early 2020s). Some background on the complete study: In total, some 50 samples, comprising 26 tumors and some 27 peripheral blood samples, were subjected to TCR beta sequencing. The last blood draw occurred 4 weeks after radiation, at the same time as nephrectomy. Across all 50 or so samples, 4,016,671 unique CDR3 nucleotide sequences, encoding 2,658,974 unique CDR3 amino acid sequences, were identified.

The time point label here, explained by the study, means: blood 4 weeks post-SBRT, at nephrectomy. Reading the label with the study, this specimen's treatment or condition is: 15 Gy SBRT to primary tumor, nephrectomy 4 weeks later. The samples were drawn from a clinical trial, where primary renal cell carcinomas were treated with 15 Gy of stereotactic body radiation therapy and then removed by nephrectomy 4 weeks afterward. To follow tumor-enriched clonotypes, peripheral blood was collected serially from radiation-treated patients at baseline and again at 2 weeks and 4 weeks after SBRT. Every patient's renal cell carcinoma showed clear cell pathology. The QIAamp DNA Blood Mini Kit (Qiagen) was used to prepare genomic DNA for TCR sequencing. Only samples passing all quality control checks were included in the analyses. Comments on this clone: Its specific antigen is unknown. Base qualities are missing; no much larger clone stands one base away.

Study-wide findings and limitations: Tracking of blood repertoire dynamics stopped at approximately 4 weeks after treatment, with no follow-up past that point. An increase in top tumor clonotypes in blood was observed from baseline to 2 weeks post-radiation, followed by contraction by 4 weeks, which was taken to suggest transient expansion of tumor-resident clones. Because no pretreatment tumor biopsies were available, whether clonotypes were present in the tumor at baseline could not be determined. With a single-armed trial design, the study had no way to address how radiation dose or scheduling affects the TCR repertoire.

TCR beta libraries were generated from genomic DNA with the immunoSEQ kit, following the manufacturer's recommendations. For library preparation, a first multiplex PCR was performed with proprietary primers, followed by a second PCR in which unique barcodes were added, and bead cleanups were performed after each round. Each sample batch included a kit-provided positive control reaction and a negative control reaction. The final libraries underwent checking on an Agilent 4200 TapeStation D1000 ScreenTape, volumetric pooling, and quantification by qPCR. An Illumina NextSeq500 fitted with a MidOutput 150-cycle cartridge performed the sequencing, running 156 Read1 cycles and 15 Index1 cycles with the kit's custom primers. The pooled library was loaded at 0.8 to 1 pM, with an approximately 20% PhiX control spiked in. The original methods were these. Vendor-processed data were analyzed in R, and a clonotype was defined as all T cells sharing the same CDR3 nucleotide sequence. For clone abundance analyses, frequencies were normalized to the 10,000 most abundant clones per sample. Public T cell clones, which averaged fewer than five per sample, were removed prior to analysis. Tumor-enriched and baseline blood-enriched clonotypes were defined by at least a 32-fold difference in abundance between compartments. A beta-binomial differential abundance model was applied to find clonotypes that expanded or contracted between blood time points. Similarity between tumor and blood repertoires was quantified using the Baroni-Urbani and Buser coefficient, and groups were compared with two-tailed Wilcoxon tests in R. In TCRdb, the immuneACCESS table is reduced to in-frame sequences with V and J assigned. These tables do not hold every clone; where another copy was compared, an unresolved V gene accounts for under half, and the others remain unexplained. V, J and clone size were drawn from that table, and D and trimming were deduced from the DNA. This sample holds 150,000 to 200,000 clones; roughly 90% were observed only once. The ten top clones hold about 11% of the sample.

The CDR3 starts with the cysteine, ends with the phenylalanine, and has 15 residues. The CDR3 DNA has 45 bases and is translated from base 1. Reading the germline V gene (reference sequence) gives CDR1 LNHDA and CDR2 SQIVND. Relative to germline, V is missing 1 base and J is missing 6 bases, with 7 bases of the junction outside any gene match. In this chain, TRBV19 is recombined with TRBJ2-7; 9 of the junction bases match TRBD1. The sequence came from a woman between 45 and 60 years old with renal cell carcinoma. The starting material was blood, obtained from a patient whose treatment included radiotherapy and nephrectomy. The CDR3 protein: CASSIGRDRAGEQYF. The DNA sequence is TGTGCCAGTAGTATAGGGCGGGACAGGGCTGGCGAGCAGTACTTC. The full variable domain, completed from the reference TRBV19 and TRBJ2-7 proteins outside the CDR3, reads DGGITQSPKYLFRKEGQNVTLSCEQNLNHDAMYWYRQDPGQGLRLIYYSQIVNDFQKGDIAEGYSVSREKKESFPLTVTSAQKNPTAFYLCASSIGRDRAGEQYFGPGTRLTVT.